This T cell receptor (beta chain) was captured in a study of shared clonotypes between healthy human individuals. Concerning this clone itself: A much larger clone sits a single nucleotide away, making a read error possible. At the DNA level, this CDR3 is encoded by other sequences in the same sample as well.

Naive CD8 cells lacked CD45RO and underwent positive selection for CCR7, leaving out terminally differentiated effector memory CD45RA+ cells. Assay used: immunoSEQ multiplex PCR; TCRdb lists only in-frame clones, some missing. The sample shows almost 700,000 clones, about 90% of them seen only once. The ends were cut back, 5 bases at V and 3 bases at J, with 8 bases in the middle. The CDR3 is 12 residues long. The V gene's germline CDR1 is LNHDA and CDR2 SQIVND (reference sequence). The specimen sequenced was naive CD8+ T cells sorted from blood. The chain has TRBV19 and TRBJ2-7; TRBD1 is a possible D gene (5 bases). This clonotype was obtained from a man under 40 in good health. CDR3 protein: CASSDRDYEQYF. In DNA, the CDR3 is TGTGCCAGTAGTGACAGAGACTACGAGCAGTACTTC.